Reported below is one TCR beta chain. The source of the sample is a study of blood T cell repertoires in COVID-19. The V gene's germline CDR1 is SGHVS and CDR2 FQNEAQ. The V gene end was trimmed by 1 base and the J gene end by 2 bases; junction bases not matched to a gene: 2. The CDR3 has 15 residues. Donors in Cohort 3 who had recovered were those with two negative PCRs, healthcare professional clearance, or resolution of their symptoms. As originally analysed: How many nucleated cells were present was estimated from reference gene primer amplification. The assay was immunoSEQ multiplex PCR, and TCRdb's table has in-frame clones only and misses some. That table furnishes V, J and clone size, whereas the DNA furnished D and trimming. The sample shows about 400,000 clones, 85% to 90% of them seen only once.

The specimen was PBMCs or T cells enriched from blood (not recorded which). The clonotype comes from a woman between 50 and 59 years old who had recovered from COVID-19. This chain links TRBV7-8 with TRBJ2-7; 10 bases map to TRBD2. The CDR3 loop is CASSLGAGGAYEQYF. The CDR3, as DNA: TGTGCCAGCAGCTTAGGAGCGGGGGGGGCCTACGAGCAGTACTTC.